A selection of T cell receptor beta chains follows, all from one sample in a study of cytomegalovirus exposure and HLA in healthy donors. The table came from immunoSEQ multiplex PCR; TCRdb's copy has only in-frame clones and leaves some out. There are 110,000 to 150,000 clones in the sample; around 88% occur only once, and 7.9% lies in the top ten. Sequencing was done on a sample of PBMCs. All receptors derive from a woman aged 18-29 years in good health and CMV-seropositive. Both conserved end residues are part of each CDR3. D genes are given only for firm matches. Where a row states a size, it is once, few, many or the class of an expanded clone; other rows omit it.

j_call v_call d_call clone_size cdr3_nt cdr3_aa
TRBJ2-5 TRBV7-9 NA NA TGTGCCAGCAGGCCAGCAGGGGAGACCCAGTACTTC CASRPAGETQYF
TRBJ2-1 TRBV2 TRBD2 NA TGTGCCAGCAGTGAACAGCGGGGGGGCGGGATTGAGCAGTTCTTC CASSEQRGGGIEQFF
TRBJ1-2 TRBV18 TRBD1 few TGTGCCAGCTCACCAGGGACAGGGGGTTCGGAAGGCTACACCTTC CASSPGTGGSEGYTF
TRBJ2-1 TRBV5-6 TRBD2 NA TGTGCCAGCAGCTTGGTCCCCGGGACTAGCAATGAGCAGTTCTTC CASSLVPGTSNEQFF
TRBJ2-1 TRBV28 TRBD1 NA TGTGCCAGCAGTTCCTCCGAAGGGGGCTGGTTGAATGAGCAGTTCTTC CASSSSEGGWLNEQFF
TRBJ1-1 TRBV19 NA NA TGTGCCAGTATGACACCGGCTAACACTGAAGCTTTCTTT CASMTPANTEAFF
TRBJ2-1 TRBV7-6 NA once TGTGCCAGCAGCTTGGGAGGCCAAAACAATGAGCAGTTCTTC CASSLGGQNNEQFF
TRBJ1-5 TRBV19 TRBD1 many TGTGCCAGTAGTTCCGGGACAGCGTATAGCAATCAGCCCCAGCATTTT CASSSGTAYSNQPQHF
TRBJ2-1 TRBV29-1 NA NA TGCAGCGTTGTTGTCGGGAACTACAATGAGCAGTTCTTC CSVVVGNYNEQFF
TRBJ2-3 TRBV5-4 TRBD2 NA TGTGCCAGCAGTTATTCTAGCGGGAACACAGATACGCAGTATTTT CASSYSSGNTDTQYF
TRBJ1-5 TRBV28 NA NA TGTGCCAGCTGGACCCATCAGGGTTACGGCAATCAGCCCCAGCATTTT CASWTHQGYGNQPQHF
TRBJ2-3 TRBV5-1 TRBD2 NA TGCGCCAGCAGCCCGGGGACTAGCGGGAGACTAGATACGCAGTATTTT CASSPGTSGRLDTQYF
TRBJ2-1 TRBV7-2 NA NA TGTGCCAGCAGCTTAAGGGGGGGGCCGAGCTCCTACAATGAGCAGTTCTTC CASSLRGGPSSYNEQFF
TRBJ2-3 TRBV2 TRBD2 once TGTGCCAGCAGTGAAACCCGCGGGGGGGCCATATATACGCAGTATTTT CASSETRGGAIYTQYF
TRBJ1-5 TRBV4-2 TRBD1 few TGTGCCAGCAGCCAAGATGGCAGGGGGGATCAGCCCCAGCATTTT CASSQDGRGDQPQHF
TRBJ1-5 TRBV19 NA NA TGTGCCAGTAGTATAGTCGCGGGGGGCCAGCCCCAGCATTTT CASSIVAGGQPQHF
TRBJ1-3 TRBV18 NA NA TGTGCCAGCTCACCACAGTCTAGCTCTGGAAACACCATATATTTT CASSPQSSSGNTIYF
TRBJ1-5 TRBV19 NA NA TGTGCCAGTAGTAGAGGGGGATATAGCAATCAGCCCCAGCATTTT CASSRGGYSNQPQHF
TRBJ2-5 TRBV4-3 TRBD1 NA TGCGCCAGCAGCCAAGCCGGGACAGGGGAGGAGACCCAGTACTTC CASSQAGTGEETQYF
TRBJ1-2 TRBV30 TRBD1 few TGTGCCTGGCCGGACAGGGCTGATGGCTACACCTTC CAWPDRADGYTF
TRBJ2-7 TRBV4-2 TRBD2 NA TGTGCCAGCAGCCAAGAGGGACTATCAAGGAGGGAGCAGTACTTC CASSQEGLSRREQYF
TRBJ1-5 TRBV5-4 NA NA TGTGCCAGCAGCTTGGGGGGAGGGGATAGCAATCAGCCCCAGCATTTT CASSLGGGDSNQPQHF
TRBJ2-1 TRBV7-9 TRBD2 NA TGTGCCAGCAGCTCCCGGGGACTAGCCACGAATGAGCAGTTCTTC CASSSRGLATNEQFF
TRBJ2-7 TRBV9 NA NA TGTGCCAGCAGCGCGTCAGGGGCAAGCTACGAGCAGTACTTC CASSASGASYEQYF
TRBJ1-3 TRBV7-9 TRBD1 NA TGTGCCAGCAGCCTAGGGACAGGCGGAAACACCATATATTTT CASSLGTGGNTIYF
TRBJ1-4 TRBV5-1 NA NA TGCGCCAGCAGCCCGAGGACAGATGAAAAACTGTTTTTT CASSPRTDEKLFF
TRBJ1-1 TRBV6-6 NA few TGTGCCAGCAGTTACTCGAAAACGGACTTGACCCATGAAGCTTTCTTT CASSYSKTDLTHEAFF
TRBJ1-2 TRBV5-4 NA NA TGTGCCAGCAGCTTGGATCGCTATGGCTACACCTTC CASSLDRYGYTF
TRBJ2-1 TRBV30 TRBD2 NA TGTGCCTGCCCCTGGCGGGAGGGTTATGAGCAGTTCTTC CACPWREGYEQFF
TRBJ2-1 TRBV19 NA NA TGTGCCAGTAGTACCTTGGGGGGAGGCAGGTCCTACAATGAGCAGTTCTTC CASSTLGGGRSYNEQFF
TRBJ1-5 TRBV10-2 NA NA TGCGCCAGCGACACTAGCAATCAGCCCCAGCATTTT CASDTSNQPQHF
TRBJ1-5 TRBV6-5 TRBD1 NA TGTGCCAGCAGTGACAGGGGTGGTAATCAGCCCCAGCATTTT CASSDRGGNQPQHF
TRBJ2-3 TRBV5-6 NA once TGTGCCAGCAGCTCAGCCGCGCGGGATACGCAGTATTTT CASSSAARDTQYF
TRBJ1-2 TRBV19 NA few TGTGCCAGTAGTATTACTAGGGGCCAGGGGAGCGGCTACACCTTC CASSITRGQGSGYTF
TRBJ1-5 TRBV21-1 NA NA TGTGCCAGCAGCAATCATTTGGGGACAGGGGAAGGATACGGCAATCAGCCCCAGCATTTT CASSNHLGTGEGYGNQPQHF
TRBJ2-1 TRBV10-2 NA NA TGCGCCAGCAGTCCTGGACTACATTACAATGAGCAGTTCTTC CASSPGLHYNEQFF
TRBJ1-3 TRBV9 NA NA TGTGCCAGCAGCGCCAAACTAATCGCTGGAAACACCATATATTTT CASSAKLIAGNTIYF
TRBJ1-2 TRBV19 NA few TGTGCCAGTAGTACCGACATCTATGGCTACACCTTC CASSTDIYGYTF
TRBJ2-5 TRBV7-4 NA NA TGTGCCAGCAGCCTAACGCCACAGCGGGCAAGAGAGACCCAGTACTTC CASSLTPQRARETQYF
TRBJ1-5 TRBV9 TRBD1 NA TGTGCCAGCAGCCCGCGACAGGGACGCTATAGCAATCAGCCCCAGCATTTT CASSPRQGRYSNQPQHF
TRBJ1-4 TRBV28 NA NA TGTGCCAGCAGCGTGGGTCCGGGGGAAAAACTGTTTTTT CASSVGPGEKLFF